The TCR beta chain under discussion was sequenced for a study of identifying expanded T cells in peripheral blood. Profiled with immunoSEQ multiplex PCR; TCRdb holds only in-frame clones, not every one. The sample lists just over 90,000 clones, about 90% seen once, with about 3.9% in the top ten. Of note for this clone: The same CDR3 arises from other DNA sequences in this sample as well.

The V gene lost 3 bases and the J gene lost 5 bases, with 10 bases spanning the gap. The germline V gene encodes CDR1 MGHRA and CDR2 YSYEKL. The CDR3 contains 13 residues. Collection occurred without any documented infections or immune events in donors. The chain carries TRBV4-1 and TRBJ1-2; the D gene is possibly TRBD1 (5 bases). This receptor was taken from a person aged 18 to 75 in good health. Specimen: blood. CDR3 protein: CASSHGQVYGYTF. DNA of the CDR3: TGCGCCAGCAGCCACGGACAAGTGTATGGCTACACCTTC.